The present T cell receptor beta chain was sequenced within a study of chemoradiotherapy in HPV16-positive cancers. Whole-study context: Functional T-cell assays on a couple of HPV16-positive patients' cells defined candidate HPV-specific clones and common TCR motifs.

The CDR3 consists of 15 residues. Trimming removed 3 bases from V and 4 bases from J; junction bases left unmatched: 3. Germline V gene data show CDR1 as MDHEN and CDR2 as SYDVKM. Samples were taken several times over chemoradiotherapy. Data came from immunoSEQ multiplex PCR; TCRdb stores just in-frame clones and leaves some out. The table shows roughly 15,000 clones, with approximately 79% occurring only once. The chain combines TRBV28 with TRBJ1-5; 10 positions match TRBD1. The sequence was collected from a human donor with HPV-associated anogenital cancer. The sample was acquired from a patient who underwent chemoradiotherapy. DNA of the CDR3: TGTGCCAGCAGTTTCGGGGACAGGGGAAATCAGCCCCAGCATTTT. This codes for CASSFGDRGNQPQHF. Combining the CDR3 with reference TRBV28 and TRBJ1-5 gives the whole variable domain DVKVTQSSRYLVKRTGEKVFLECVQDMDHENMFWYRQDPGLGLRLIYFSYDVKMKEKGDIPEGYSVSREKKERFSLILESASTNQTSMYLCASSFGDRGNQPQHFGDGTRLSIL.